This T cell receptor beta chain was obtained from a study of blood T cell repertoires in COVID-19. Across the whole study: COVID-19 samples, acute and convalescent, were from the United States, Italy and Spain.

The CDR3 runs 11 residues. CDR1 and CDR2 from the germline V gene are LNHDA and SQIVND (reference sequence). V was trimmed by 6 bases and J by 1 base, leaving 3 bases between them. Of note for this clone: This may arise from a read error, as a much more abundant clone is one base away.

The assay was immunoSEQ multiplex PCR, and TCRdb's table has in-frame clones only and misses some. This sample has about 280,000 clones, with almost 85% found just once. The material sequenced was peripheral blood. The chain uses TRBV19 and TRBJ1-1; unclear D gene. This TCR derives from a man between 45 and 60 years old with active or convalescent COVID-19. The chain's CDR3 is CASSRNTEAFF. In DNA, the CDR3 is TGTGCCAGTAGCAGGAACACTGAAGCTTTCTTT.